This TCR beta chain stems from a study of T cell responses to AZD1222 COVID-19 vaccine. This clone appeared a single time. Its antigen is undetermined. Produced via immunoSEQ multiplex PCR; TCRdb's table is partial and in-frame only. Seen here are more than 95,000 clones, just over 90% observed once, and the top ten hold 7.2%. V trimming: 8 bases; J trimming: 6 bases; junction bases outside the gene matches: 14. Germline V gene sequence: CDR1 MDHEN, CDR2 SYDVKM. The CDR3 covers 17 residues. Study-wide results and caveats: Clonal diversity was possibly underestimated, and the donors were mostly white British, with more females. Without day 14 samples, only post-peak T cell repertoires were studied. Nearly half of spike-specific TCRs reportedly target unmutated variant regions. Spike-specific TCR breadth and depth rose after two AZD1222 doses.

The source material was peripheral blood, sampled on day 0 of AZD1222 vaccination. The TCR sequence derives from an adult in good health. V usage is TRBV28 and J usage is TRBJ1-4; 11 nucleotides match TRBD1. In nucleotides, the CDR3 is TGTGCCAGCGATACCGGGACAGGGGGAACGGAGGATGAAAAACTGTTTTTT. Translation gives CASDTGTGGTEDEKLFF. Drawing the rest from reference TRBV28 and TRBJ1-4, the complete variable domain is DVKVTQSSRYLVKRTGEKVFLECVQDMDHENMFWYRQDPGLGLRLIYFSYDVKMKEKGDIPEGYSVSREKKERFSLILESASTNQTSMYLCASDTGTGGTEDEKLFFGSGTQLSVL.